What follows are 9 T cell receptor beta chains derived from one specimen sequenced in a study of immune evolution from preneoplasia to lung adenocarcinoma. Sequencing was performed with immunoSEQ multiplex PCR; in TCRdb, only in-frame clones are kept and a portion is missing. Of 7,500 to 10,000 clones in the sample, approximately 90% were seen once. Input material: FFPE invasive lung adenocarcinoma tissue. The receptors stem from a person between 65 and 79 years old with invasive lung adenocarcinoma. Some clones in this sample may be carry-over from other donors' samples.

The V call is TRBV10-3, the J call TRBJ2-5; 9 nucleotides line up with TRBD1. The V gene end was trimmed by 0 bases and the J gene end by 4 bases; junction bases not matched to a gene: 3. In germline, CDR1 is ENHRY, CDR2 SYGVKD. The length of the CDR3 is 15 residues. DNA of the CDR3: TGTGCCATCAGTGAGTCTCGACAGGGGGGAGAGACCCAGTACTTC. Translated, it gives CAISESRQGGETQYF.

In its sample, this clone was seen a few times. This chain uses TRBV27 with TRBJ2-7, with 10 bases that match TRBD1. V lost 4 bases, J lost 6 bases, and 6 bases stayed unmatched. Germline V gene lookup returns CDR1 MNHEY and CDR2 SMNVEV (reference sequence). This CDR3 comprises 14 residues. CDR3 coding DNA: TGTGCCAGCAGTTACTCGACAGGGGGCGGCGAGCAGTACTTC. As protein: CASSYSTGGGEQYF.

This chain links TRBV19 with TRBJ2-2, with 7 bases fitting TRBD1. In germline, CDR1 is LNHDA, CDR2 SQIVND (reference sequence). CDR3 length: 15 amino acids. With 7 bases clipped from V and 5 bases from J, the junction kept 10 bases outside the gene matches. CDR3 sequence reads: CASTETGSRTGELFF. The CDR3 bases are TGTGCCAGTACCGAGACAGGGTCTCGAACCGGGGAGCTGTTTTTT.

The genes are TRBV11-2 and TRBJ1-1, with 8 nucleotides matching TRBD1. The trim removed 4 bases at V and 5 bases at J, leaving 9 bases unmatched. This CDR3 comprises 15 residues. The V gene's germline CDR1 is SGHAT and CDR2 FQNNGV. This CDR3 reads CASSSDREWYTEAFF. In nucleotides, the CDR3 is TGTGCCAGCAGCTCGGACAGGGAATGGTATACTGAAGCTTTCTTT.

The chain has TRBV7-9 and TRBJ2-5; 8 nucleotides align to TRBD1. Trimming cost V 8 bases and J 5 bases; bases outside gene matches: 10. This CDR3 is 14 amino acids long. CDR1 SEHNR and CDR2 FQNEAQ come from the germline V gene (reference sequence). CDR3 amino acids: CASRMTGVGETQYF. The CDR3 DNA reads TGTGCCAGCCGCATGACAGGGGTGGGGGAGACCCAGTACTTC.

CDR3 sequence reads: CSVVDGDYNEQFF. The CDR3 DNA is TGCAGCGTTGTTGACGGGGATTACAATGAGCAGTTCTTC. The V gene is TRBV29-1, the J gene TRBJ2-1, with a weak D call TRBD2 (5 bases). Trimming stripped 4 bases from V and 4 bases from J, with 11 bases between. The length of the CDR3 is 13 residues. The V gene's germline CDR1 is SQVTM and CDR2 ANQGSEA.

The chain combines TRBV6-1 with TRBJ2-1, with 7 bases identical to TRBD2. The CDR3 is made up of 15 amino acids. After removal of 1 base from V and 7 bases from J, the junction contained 7 bases not matched to a gene. CDR1 MNHNS and CDR2 SASEGT come from the germline V gene. In DNA form, the CDR3 reads TGTGCCAGCAGTGAAGTAAGCGGGACGCGAAATGAGCAGTTCTTC. This gives the protein CASSEVSGTRNEQFF.

The chain links TRBV28 to TRBJ1-2, with 10 bases that match TRBD1. Germline CDR1 and CDR2: MDHEN and SYDVKM. This CDR3 contains 16 residues. The V segment lost 6 bases and the J segment 8 bases; nucleotides outside the gene matches: 15. The CDR3 reads CASSPGTGVRLRGYTF. CDR3 nucleotides: TGTGCCAGCAGCCCCGGGACAGGGGTGCGACTAAGAGGCTACACCTTC.

For this clone: One end of the junction varies from germline; a read error may be responsible. The chain uses TRBV28 and TRBJ2-5, with D unclear. The CDR3 totals 12 residues. Germline V gene lookup returns CDR1 MDHEN and CDR2 SYDVKM. CDR3 bases: TGTGCCAGCAGCCAGACAAGTTTAACCCCGTACTTC. Amino acid sequence: CASSQTSLTPYF.